The sequence of this T cell receptor beta chain was determined in a study of cytomegalovirus exposure and HLA in healthy donors. Study-wide results and caveats: HLA alleles showed associations with roughly 17,000 TCR beta sequences in a later analysis, at a 0.05 false discovery rate. The later analysis indicated that the majority of CMV-associated TCR beta chains appeared HLA-restricted. Being indistinguishable, some V segments were excluded, TRBV6-2 and TRBV6-3 among them. The authors listed about 170 TCR beta chains as cytomegalovirus-associated.

Trimming took 0 bases from V and 1 from J; bases not matched to a gene: 9. Germline CDR1 reads MNHEY; CDR2 reads SMNVEV (reference sequence). The CDR3 has 18 amino acids. Remarks on this clone: The antigen is undetermined.

Both 60 Vbeta primers and 13 Jbeta primers went into the PCR. Repertoires were generated with immunoSEQ multiplex PCR, while TCRdb's copy carries only in-frame clones and drops some. Here the sample spans over 150,000 clones, 80% being singletons. The sequence came from a woman aged 40 to 50 in good health and CMV-seropositive. The sample consisted of PBMCs. The chain links TRBV27 to TRBJ1-1; 9 bases fit TRBD1. CDR3 sequence reads: CASSLSGTGKGGNTEAFF. CDR3 DNA sequence: TGTGCCAGCAGTTTATCCGGGACAGGGAAAGGGGGGAACACTGAAGCTTTCTTT.